The 19 T cell receptor beta chains in this list originate from one sample, sequenced in a study of blood T cell repertoires in COVID-19. Profiled with immunoSEQ multiplex PCR; TCRdb holds only in-frame clones, not every one. The sample includes a few hundred thousand clones, roughly 82% of them seen just once. Sequencing was done on a sample of peripheral blood. The source is a middle-aged woman who had recovered from COVID-19.

The rearrangement joins TRBV6-5 to TRBJ1-2; D is unresolved. Looked up from germline, CDR1 is MNHEY and CDR2 is SVGAGI. V shed 4 bases and J shed 3 bases, with 9 bases lying between them. The CDR3 length is 13 residues. CDR3 residues: CASSFVEDYGYTF. The DNA for the CDR3 is TGTGCCAGCAGTTTTGTTGAGGACTATGGCTACACCTTC.

This clone was seen just once. V usage is TRBV2 and J usage is TRBJ1-4; TRBD1 aligns across 10 bases. The CDR3 totals 14 residues. Germline V CDR1 and CDR2: SNHLY, FYNNEI. V gave up 6 bases and J gave up 7 bases; unmatched junction bases: 5. The chain's CDR3 is CASSPDRGLEKLFF. In nucleotides, the CDR3 is TGTGCCAGCAGCCCCGACAGGGGGCTTGAAAAACTGTTTTTT.

The chain couples TRBV9 to TRBJ2-3; 16 bases fit TRBD2. V shed 3 bases, J shed 2 bases, and the junction held 6 bases outside the gene matches. Germline CDR1 SGDLS, CDR2 YYNGEE. The CDR3 contains 18 residues. The CDR3 is CASSEGLAGGWTTDTQYF. The CDR3, as DNA: TGTGCCAGCAGCGAGGGACTAGCGGGGGGGTGGACCACAGATACGCAGTATTTT.

This chain uses TRBV6-5 with TRBJ2-7, with 9 bases matching TRBD1. The V gene end was trimmed by 5 bases and the J gene end by 1 base; junction bases not matched to a gene: 6. This CDR3 has 15 residues. Germline CDR1 reads MNHEY; CDR2 reads SVGAGI. The CDR3 region has the DNA TGTGCCAGCAGTCGACCGGGACAGGGATCCTACGAGCAGTACTTC. It yields the protein CASSRPGQGSYEQYF.

The chain is built from TRBV12-3 or TRBV12-4 and TRBJ1-5; no definite D call. Between the trimmed V and J ends, which lost 6 bases and 4 bases, there was a span of 10 bases. This CDR3 spans 13 amino acids. This CDR3 reads CASSPYENQPQHF. CDR3 coding DNA: TGTGCCAGCAGCCCCTATGAGAATCAGCCCCAGCATTTT.

The CDR3 loop reads CASRPGLAVIGELFF. The CDR3 nucleotides are TGTGCCAGCAGGCCGGGACTAGCGGTGATCGGGGAGCTGTTTTTT. The chain has TRBV11-3 and TRBJ2-2; TRBD2 aligns across 11 bases. This CDR3 has 15 residues. The ends lost 6 bases at V and 7 bases at J; junction bases unmatched: 7. Germline V gene data show CDR1 as SGHNT and CDR2 as YENEEA.

The chain joins TRBV6-5 to TRBJ1-1; TRBD1 aligns across 8 bases. The CDR3 extends over 14 amino acids. Germline V gene data show CDR1 as MNHEY and CDR2 as SVGAGI. The trim removed 5 bases at V and 4 bases at J, leaving 6 bases unmatched. The CDR3 reads CASSNNRGSTEAFF. The CDR3 bases are TGTGCCAGCAGTAACAACAGGGGGAGCACTGAAGCTTTCTTT.

The chain joins TRBV11-2 to TRBJ1-2; D ambiguous. The germline gives CDR1 SGHAT, CDR2 FQNNGV. Trimming stripped 1 base from V and 7 bases from J, with 16 bases between. The CDR3 length is 15 residues. This chain's CDR3 is CASSLVASQVGGYTF. The DNA of the CDR3 is TGTGCCAGCAGCTTAGTGGCCAGTCAGGTTGGTGGCTACACCTTC.

A few counts support this clone. As DNA, the CDR3 is TGTGCCAGCAGCGTAGGGGACGGACTAACCTACAATGAGCAGTTCTTC. Encoded protein: CASSVGDGLTYNEQFF. V gene TRBV9 combines with J gene TRBJ2-1; tentatively, D is TRBD2 (6 bases). V shed 0 bases and J shed 2 bases, with 12 bases lying between them. The CDR3 consists of 16 residues. From germline, CDR1 is SGDLS and CDR2 YYNGEE.

The rearrangement uses TRBV28 and TRBJ1-1, with D possibly matching TRBD1 (6 bases). Germline CDR1 is MDHEN and CDR2 is SYDVKM. The CDR3 covers 14 residues. Trimming took off 7 bases at V and 11 bases at J, with 23 bases between the two ends. Here the CDR3 reads CASTPPGRGGLAFF. The CDR3 DNA reads TGTGCCAGCACCCCCCCCGGCAGGGGAGGGTTGGCTTTCTTT.

This clone was seen more than once but under ten times. This chain links TRBV14 with TRBJ2-5; D remains unclear. Germline V CDR1 and CDR2: SGHDN, FVKESK. Trimming pared 3 bases from V and 3 bases from J, leaving 2 bases between. The CDR3 is 11 amino acids. The CDR3 nucleotides read TGTGCCAGCAGCCACGAAGAGACCCAGTACTTC. It is translated as CASSHEETQYF.

This chain links TRBV7-9 with TRBJ1-3, with D perhaps matching TRBD1 (6 bases). Per the germline V gene, CDR1 is SEHNR and CDR2 is FQNEAQ (reference sequence). This CDR3 has 13 amino acids. Trimming took off 5 bases at V and 4 bases at J, with 9 bases between the two ends. The CDR3 loop reads CASSPGQGNTIYF. Written as DNA, the CDR3 is TGTGCCAGCAGCCCTGGACAGGGAAACACCATATATTTT.

This clone was observed a single time. The chain joins TRBV5-1 to TRBJ1-1; TRBD1 might be the D (5 bases). The CDR3 runs to 15 residues. Trimming removed 6 bases at V and 1 base at J, with 16 bases between. The germline gives CDR1 SGHRS, CDR2 YFSETQ. The CDR3 nucleotides read TGCGCCAGCACCCCATTGGGGCTTAAGAACACTGAAGCTTTCTTT. Translation: CASTPLGLKNTEAFF.

The J gene is TRBJ2-2, the V gene TRBV19, with 8 bases fitting TRBD1. Germline CDR1 and CDR2: LNHDA and SQIVND (reference sequence). V shed 10 bases, J shed 13 bases, and the junction held 17 bases outside the gene matches. The length of the CDR3 is 14 residues. Here the CDR3 DNA reads TGTGCCACTGTAGCCCCGACAGGGGCCTGGGGGCTGTTTTTT. Translating it yields CATVAPTGAWGLFF.

The V gene is TRBV4-3, the J gene TRBJ2-1; tentative D call: TRBD2 (6 bases). The CDR3 contains 16 residues. The V and J ends lost 1 base and 1 base respectively, with 11 bases between them. Germline-derived CDR1 and CDR2 are LGHNA and YSLEER. DNA of the CDR3: TGCGCCAGCAGCCAAGCTGCGGGAACATCCTACAATGAGCAGTTCTTC. This gives the protein CASSQAAGTSYNEQFF.

This clone was recorded a few times. For the CDR3, the DNA is TGCGCCAGCAGCGCCTACCCACAGGGGGATACTGAAGCTTTCTTT. It specifies CASSAYPQGDTEAFF. The chain joins TRBV5-1 to TRBJ1-1, with 8 bases that match TRBD1. In germline, CDR1 is SGHRS, CDR2 YFSETQ. Trimming took 4 bases from V and 5 from J; bases not matched to a gene: 10. This CDR3 spans 15 amino acids.

The chain has TRBV18 and TRBJ1-1, with TRBD1 matching over 7 bases. The germline gives CDR1 KGHSH, CDR2 LQKENI. The J segment lost 4 bases and the V segment lost 3 bases, leaving 8 bases of the junction unmatched. The CDR3 runs to 15 residues. CDR3 sequence (DNA): TGTGCCAGCTCACCCACCTCGGACAGGACCACTGAAGCTTTCTTT. This encodes CASSPTSDRTTEAFF.

This chain uses TRBV5-1 with TRBJ2-3; 9 bases agree with TRBD1. Germline V gene data show CDR1 as SGHRS and CDR2 as YFSETQ. This CDR3 spans 15 amino acids. Trimming took 4 bases from V and 4 from J; bases not matched to a gene: 7. CDR3 sequence reads: CASSTGQGSSDTQYF. CDR3 bases: TGCGCCAGCAGCACGGGACAGGGTAGTTCAGATACGCAGTATTTT. Complete variable domain (other parts from reference TRBV5-1 and TRBJ2-3): KAGVTQTPRYLIKTRGQQVTLSCSPISGHRSVSWYQQTPGQGLQFLFEYFSETQRNKGNFPGRFSGRQFSNSRSEMNVSTLELGDSALYLCASSTGQGSSDTQYFGPGTRLTVL.

The gene calls are TRBV5-8 and TRBJ2-1; TRBD2 aligns across 10 bases. The CDR3 is 16 residues long. Unmatched junction bases numbered 10, after V lost 4 bases and J lost 6 bases. Germline CDR1 reads SGHTS; CDR2 reads YDEGEE. This chain's CDR3 is CASSPARVAGGNEQFF. The CDR3 DNA follows: TGTGCCAGCAGCCCGGCCCGTGTAGCGGGGGGCAATGAGCAGTTCTTC.